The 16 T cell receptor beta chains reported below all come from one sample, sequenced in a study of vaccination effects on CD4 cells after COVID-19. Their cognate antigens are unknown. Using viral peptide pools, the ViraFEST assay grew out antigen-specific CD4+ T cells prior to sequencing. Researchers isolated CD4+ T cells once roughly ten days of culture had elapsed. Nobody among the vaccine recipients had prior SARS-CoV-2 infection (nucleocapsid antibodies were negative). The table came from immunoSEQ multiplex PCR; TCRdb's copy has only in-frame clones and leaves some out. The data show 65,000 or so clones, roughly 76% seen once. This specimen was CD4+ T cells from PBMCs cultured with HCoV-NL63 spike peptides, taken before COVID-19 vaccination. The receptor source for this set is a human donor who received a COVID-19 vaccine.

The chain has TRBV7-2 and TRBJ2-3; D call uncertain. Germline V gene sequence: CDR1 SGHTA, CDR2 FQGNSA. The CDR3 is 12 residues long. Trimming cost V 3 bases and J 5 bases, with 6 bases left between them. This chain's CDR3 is CASSFLGDTQYF. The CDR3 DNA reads TGTGCCAGCAGCTTCCTGGGAGATACGCAGTATTTT.

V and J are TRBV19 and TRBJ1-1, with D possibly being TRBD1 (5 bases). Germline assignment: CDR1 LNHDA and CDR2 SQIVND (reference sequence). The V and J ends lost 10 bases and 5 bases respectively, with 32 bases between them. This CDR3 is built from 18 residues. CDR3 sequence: CATQESPWGSRGWTEAFF. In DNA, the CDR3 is TGTGCCACCCAGGAATCCCCCTGGGGGTCAAGGGGATGGACTGAAGCTTTCTTT.

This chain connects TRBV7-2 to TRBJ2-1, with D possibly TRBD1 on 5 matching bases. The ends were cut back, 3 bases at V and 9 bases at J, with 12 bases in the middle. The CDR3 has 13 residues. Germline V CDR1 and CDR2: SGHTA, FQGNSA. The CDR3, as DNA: TGTGCCAGCAGCTTCCCAGGGCGCGGTGAGCAGTTCTTC. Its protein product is CASSFPGRGEQFF.

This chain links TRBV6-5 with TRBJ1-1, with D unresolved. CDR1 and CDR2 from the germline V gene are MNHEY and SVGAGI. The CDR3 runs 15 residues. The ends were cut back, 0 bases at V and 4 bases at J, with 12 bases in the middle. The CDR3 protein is CASSYSTRGSTEAFF. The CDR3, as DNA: TGTGCCAGCAGTTACTCCACTCGAGGGAGCACTGAAGCTTTCTTT.

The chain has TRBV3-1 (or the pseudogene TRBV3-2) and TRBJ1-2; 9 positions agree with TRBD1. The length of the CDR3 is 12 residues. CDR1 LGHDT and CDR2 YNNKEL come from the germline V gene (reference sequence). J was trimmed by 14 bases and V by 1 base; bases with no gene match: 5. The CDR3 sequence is CASSQVGTGKTF. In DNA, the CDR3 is TGTGCCAGCAGCCAAGTCGGGACAGGGAAGACCTTC.

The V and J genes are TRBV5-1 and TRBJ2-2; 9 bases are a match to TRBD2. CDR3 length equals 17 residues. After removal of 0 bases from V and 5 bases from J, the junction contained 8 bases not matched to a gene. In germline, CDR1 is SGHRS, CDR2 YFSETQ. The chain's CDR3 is CASSLVSGGPKTGELFF. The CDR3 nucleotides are TGCGCCAGCAGCTTGGTTAGCGGGGGCCCCAAAACCGGGGAGCTGTTTTTT.

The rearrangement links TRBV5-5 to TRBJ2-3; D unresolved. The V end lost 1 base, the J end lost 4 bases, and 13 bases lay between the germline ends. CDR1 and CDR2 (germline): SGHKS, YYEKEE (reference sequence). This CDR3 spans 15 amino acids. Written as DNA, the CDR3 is TGTGCCAGCAGCTTGTTGTCAGGCCGGGCAGATACGCAGTATTTT. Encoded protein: CASSLLSGRADTQYF.

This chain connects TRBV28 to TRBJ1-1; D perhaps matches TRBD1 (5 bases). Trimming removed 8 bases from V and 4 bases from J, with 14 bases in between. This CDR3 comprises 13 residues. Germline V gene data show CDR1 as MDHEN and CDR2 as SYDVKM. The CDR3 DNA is TGTGCCAGCGGGGTTTACGGGGGCACTGAAGCTTTCTTT. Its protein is CASGVYGGTEAFF.

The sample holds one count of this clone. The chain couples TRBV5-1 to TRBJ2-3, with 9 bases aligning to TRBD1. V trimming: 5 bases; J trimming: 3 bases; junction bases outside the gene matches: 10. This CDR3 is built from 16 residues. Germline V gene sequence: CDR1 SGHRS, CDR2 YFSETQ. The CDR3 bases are TGCGCCAGCAGACCCACAGGGGGCTCAATTACAGATACGCAGTATTTT. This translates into CASRPTGGSITDTQYF.

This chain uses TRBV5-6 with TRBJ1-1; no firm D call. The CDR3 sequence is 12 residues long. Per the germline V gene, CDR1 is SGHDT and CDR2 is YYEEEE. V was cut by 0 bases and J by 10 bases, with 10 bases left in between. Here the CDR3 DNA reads TGTGCCAGCAGCTTGGCTCCAGGAGGAGCTTTCTTT. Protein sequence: CASSLAPGGAFF.

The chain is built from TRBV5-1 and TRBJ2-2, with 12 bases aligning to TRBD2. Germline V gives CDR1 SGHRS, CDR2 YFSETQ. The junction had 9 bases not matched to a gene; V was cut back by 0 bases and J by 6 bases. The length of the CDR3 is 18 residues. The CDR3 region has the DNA TGCGCCAGCAGCTTGGGACTAGCGGGGGCAAAGACCTCCGGGGAGCTGTTTTTT. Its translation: CASSLGLAGAKTSGELFF. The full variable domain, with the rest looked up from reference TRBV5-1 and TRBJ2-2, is KAGVTQTPRYLIKTRGQQVTLSCSPISGHRSVSWYQQTPGQGLQFLFEYFSETQRNKGNFPGRFSGRQFSNSRSEMNVSTLELGDSALYLCASSLGLAGAKTSGELFFGEGSRLTVL.

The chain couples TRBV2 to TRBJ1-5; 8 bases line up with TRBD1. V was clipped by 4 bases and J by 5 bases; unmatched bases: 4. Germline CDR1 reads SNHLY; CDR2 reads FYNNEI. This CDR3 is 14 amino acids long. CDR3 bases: TGTGCCAGCAGTGCAGCCAGGGGGCATCAGCCCCAGCATTTT. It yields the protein CASSAARGHQPQHF. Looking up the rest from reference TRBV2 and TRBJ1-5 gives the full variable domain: EPEVTQTPSHQVTQMGQEVILRCVPISNHLYFYWYRQILGQKVEFLVSFYNNEISEKSEIFDDQFSVERPDGSNFTLKIRSTKLEDSAMYFCASSAARGHQPQHFGDGTRLSIL.

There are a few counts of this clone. Written as DNA, the CDR3 is TGTGCCAGCAGCCCTTACGACTGGGGTCGGGGCTACACCTTC. This codes for CASSPYDWGRGYTF. The V gene is TRBV28, the J gene TRBJ1-2; D ambiguous. Trimming pared 6 bases from V and 8 bases from J, leaving 19 bases between. Germline V lookup: CDR1 MDHEN, CDR2 SYDVKM. This CDR3 has 14 amino acids.

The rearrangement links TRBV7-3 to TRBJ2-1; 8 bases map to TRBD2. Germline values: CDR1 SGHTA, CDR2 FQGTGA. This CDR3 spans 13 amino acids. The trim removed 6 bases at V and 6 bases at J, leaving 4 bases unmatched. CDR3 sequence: CASRGAGGNEQFF. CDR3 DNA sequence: TGTGCCAGCAGGGGGGCGGGAGGCAATGAGCAGTTCTTC.

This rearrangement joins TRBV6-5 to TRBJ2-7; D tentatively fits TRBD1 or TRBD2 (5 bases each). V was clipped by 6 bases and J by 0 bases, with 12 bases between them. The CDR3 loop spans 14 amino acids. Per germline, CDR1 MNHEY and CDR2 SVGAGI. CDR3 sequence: CASRNKGSSYEQYV. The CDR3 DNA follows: TGTGCCAGCAGAAACAAGGGGAGCTCCTACGAGCAGTACGTC.

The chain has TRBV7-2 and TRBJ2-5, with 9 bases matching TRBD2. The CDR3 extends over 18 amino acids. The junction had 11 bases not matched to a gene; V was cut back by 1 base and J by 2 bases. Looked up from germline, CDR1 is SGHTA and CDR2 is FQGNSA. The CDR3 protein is CASSLGVRGGYPQETQYF. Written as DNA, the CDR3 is TGTGCCAGCAGCTTAGGCGTGCGGGGGGGCTACCCACAAGAGACCCAGTACTTC.